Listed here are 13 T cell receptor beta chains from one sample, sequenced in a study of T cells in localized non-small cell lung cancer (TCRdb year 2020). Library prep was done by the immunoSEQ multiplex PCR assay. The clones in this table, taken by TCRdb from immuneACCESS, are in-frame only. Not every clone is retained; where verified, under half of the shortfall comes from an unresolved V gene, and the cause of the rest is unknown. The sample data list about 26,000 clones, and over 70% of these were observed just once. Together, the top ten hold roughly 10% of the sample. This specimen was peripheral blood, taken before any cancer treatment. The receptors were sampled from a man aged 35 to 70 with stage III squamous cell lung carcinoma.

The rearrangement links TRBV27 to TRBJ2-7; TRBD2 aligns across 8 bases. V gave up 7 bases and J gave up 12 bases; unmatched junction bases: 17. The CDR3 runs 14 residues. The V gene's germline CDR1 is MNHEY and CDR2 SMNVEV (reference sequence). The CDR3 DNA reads TGTGCCAGCACTCTCACAGCGGGAGTGCGTCGGGCGTACTTC. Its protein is CASTLTAGVRRAYF.

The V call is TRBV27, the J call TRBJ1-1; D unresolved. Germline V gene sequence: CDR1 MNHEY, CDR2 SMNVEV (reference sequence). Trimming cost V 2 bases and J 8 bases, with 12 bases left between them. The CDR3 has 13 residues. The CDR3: CASSLQTQGEAFF. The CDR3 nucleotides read TGTGCCAGCAGTTTACAGACCCAAGGGGAAGCTTTCTTT.

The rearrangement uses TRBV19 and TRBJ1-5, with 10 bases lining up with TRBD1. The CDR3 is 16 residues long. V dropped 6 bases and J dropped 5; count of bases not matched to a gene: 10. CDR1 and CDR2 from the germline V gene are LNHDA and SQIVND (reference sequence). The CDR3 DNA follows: TGTGCCAGTAGCACCTTCCGGGACAGGGGACATCAGCCCCAGCATTTT. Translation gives CASSTFRDRGHQPQHF.

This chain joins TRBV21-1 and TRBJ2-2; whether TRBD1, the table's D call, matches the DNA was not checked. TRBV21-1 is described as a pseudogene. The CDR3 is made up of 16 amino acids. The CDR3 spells CALLPIRRAVAGELFF. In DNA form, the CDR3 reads TGTGCCCTCCTCCCCATTCGCAGGGCGGTCGCCGGGGAGCTGTTTTTT.

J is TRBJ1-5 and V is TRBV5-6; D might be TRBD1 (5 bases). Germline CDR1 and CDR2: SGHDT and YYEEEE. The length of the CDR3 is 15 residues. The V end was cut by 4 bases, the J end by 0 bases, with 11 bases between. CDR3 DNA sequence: TGTGCCAGCAGCAGGGGCTCCTATAGCAATCAGCCCCAGCATTTT. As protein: CASSRGSYSNQPQHF. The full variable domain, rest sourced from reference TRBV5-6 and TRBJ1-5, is DAGVTQSPTHLIKTRGQQVTLRCSPKSGHDTVSWYQQALGQGPQFIFQYYEEEERQRGNFPDRFSGHQFPNYSSELNVNALLLGDSALYLCASSRGSYSNQPQHFGDGTRLSIL.

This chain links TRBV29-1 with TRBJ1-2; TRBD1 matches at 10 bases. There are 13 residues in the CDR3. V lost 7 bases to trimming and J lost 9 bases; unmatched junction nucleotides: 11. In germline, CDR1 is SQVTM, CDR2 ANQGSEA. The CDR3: CSAQPGQGISYTF. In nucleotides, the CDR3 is TGCAGCGCCCAGCCGGGACAGGGGATTAGCTACACCTTC.

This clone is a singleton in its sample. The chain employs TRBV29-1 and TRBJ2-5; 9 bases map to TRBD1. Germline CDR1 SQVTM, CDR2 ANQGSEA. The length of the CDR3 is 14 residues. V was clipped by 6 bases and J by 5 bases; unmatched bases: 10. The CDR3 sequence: CSVATNRGPETQYF. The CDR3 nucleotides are TGCAGCGTCGCTACTAACAGGGGGCCTGAGACCCAGTACTTC.

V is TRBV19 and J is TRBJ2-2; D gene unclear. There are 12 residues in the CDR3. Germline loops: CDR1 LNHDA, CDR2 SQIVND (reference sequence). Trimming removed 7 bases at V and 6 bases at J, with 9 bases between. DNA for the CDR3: TGTGCCAGTACCATCGCGGCCGGGGAGCTGTTTTTT. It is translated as CASTIAAGELFF.

In DNA form, the CDR3 reads TGTGCCAGCAGCGAGTCAGGGAGTCTAGCGGGGCTACAAGAGACCCAGTACTTC. It is translated as CASSESGSLAGLQETQYF. The chain links TRBV9 to TRBJ2-5; 9 positions agree with TRBD2. V lost 3 bases, J lost 2 bases, and 14 bases stayed unmatched. This CDR3 comprises 18 residues. CDR1 and CDR2 from the germline V gene are SGDLS and YYNGEE.

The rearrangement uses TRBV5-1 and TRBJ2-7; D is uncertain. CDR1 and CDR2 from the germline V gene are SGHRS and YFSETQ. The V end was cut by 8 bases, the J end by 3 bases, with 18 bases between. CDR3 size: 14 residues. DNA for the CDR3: TGCGCCAGGAGAGCCCAAGGGAAGATCTACGAGCAGTACTTC. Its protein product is CARRAQGKIYEQYF.

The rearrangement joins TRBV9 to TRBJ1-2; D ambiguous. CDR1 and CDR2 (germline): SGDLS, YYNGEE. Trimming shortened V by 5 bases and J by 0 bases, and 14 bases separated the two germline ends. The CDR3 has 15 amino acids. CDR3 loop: CASRTPGSANYGYTF. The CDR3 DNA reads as TGTGCCAGCAGAACACCGGGCTCAGCTAACTATGGCTACACCTTC.

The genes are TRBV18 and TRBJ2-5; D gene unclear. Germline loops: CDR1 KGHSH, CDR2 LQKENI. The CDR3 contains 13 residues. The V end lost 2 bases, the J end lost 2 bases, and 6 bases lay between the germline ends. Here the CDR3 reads CASSPAIQETQYF. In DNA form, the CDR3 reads TGTGCCAGCTCACCAGCGATACAAGAGACCCAGTACTTC.

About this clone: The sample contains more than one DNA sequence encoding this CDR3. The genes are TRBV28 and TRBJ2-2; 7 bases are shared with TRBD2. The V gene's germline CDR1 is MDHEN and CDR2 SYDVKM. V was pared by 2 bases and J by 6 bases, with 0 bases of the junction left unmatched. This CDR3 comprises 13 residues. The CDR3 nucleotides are TGTGCCAGCAGTTTAGGGGGGGCCGGGGAGCTGTTTTTT. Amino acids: CASSLGGAGELFF.